The rows below give T cell receptor beta chains drawn from one sample of a study of shared clonotypes between healthy human individuals. The data were produced by immunoSEQ multiplex PCR, yet TCRdb's version contains in-frame clones alone and is incomplete. The sample records about 2.1 million clones, roughly 95% being singletons. Specimen: naive CD8+ T cells from PBMCs. These TCRs come from a young man in good health. Some clones in this sample may be carry-over from other donors' samples. The CDR3 runs from the conserved cysteine through the conserved F or W. A D gene is named only where the DNA matches it firmly. Some rows have no size entry. The others give once, few or many, or a class for an expanded clone.

CASRLGTSLLYEQFF	TGTGCCAGCAGACTTGGGACTAGTCTCTTGTATGAGCAGTTCTTC	NA	TRBD2	15	TRBJ2-1	TRBV7-6
CASSPVRTRGSDEQFF	TGTGCCAGCAGCCCAGTTAGGACACGGGGCAGCGATGAGCAGTTCTTC	NA	NA	16	TRBJ2-1	TRBV27
CASSVAVDQGYSNQPQHF	TGTGCCAGCAGCGTAGCGGTCGATCAAGGCTATAGCAATCAGCCCCAGCATTTT	once	NA	18	TRBJ1-5	TRBV9
CASSVGISYEQYF	TGTGCCAGCAGCGTAGGGATATCCTACGAGCAGTACTTC	NA	NA	13	TRBJ2-7	TRBV9
CSVDPHGAGGSDTQYF	TGCAGCGTTGACCCCCACGGGGCGGGAGGCTCAGATACGCAGTATTTT	once	TRBD2	16	TRBJ2-3	TRBV29-1
CASSEAPGREWADTQYF	TGTGCCAGCAGTGAAGCACCGGGACGGGAGTGGGCAGATACGCAGTATTTT	NA	NA	17	TRBJ2-3	TRBV6-1
CASSAPSGTGELFF	TGTGCCAGCAGCGCCCCTAGCGGGACCGGGGAGCTGTTTTTT	once	TRBD2	14	TRBJ2-2	TRBV9
CSVEGTSSYNEQFF	TGCAGCGTTGAAGGGACTAGCTCATACAATGAGCAGTTCTTC	NA	TRBD2	14	TRBJ2-1	TRBV29-1
CASRRSRDTEAFF	TGTGCCAGCAGGCGTTCCAGGGACACTGAAGCTTTCTTT	NA	NA	13	TRBJ1-1	TRBV28
CAWSLKGYEQYF	TGTGCCTGGAGTCTGAAAGGCTACGAGCAGTACTTC	NA	NA	12	TRBJ2-7	TRBV30
CASSFAGYEQYF	TGTGCCAGCAGCTTTGCAGGGTACGAGCAGTACTTC	NA	NA	12	TRBJ2-7	TRBV5-5
CASSQRGVSSYEQYF	TGCGCCAGCAGCCAGCGCGGGGTGAGCTCCTACGAGCAGTACTTC	NA	NA	15	TRBJ2-7	TRBV4-1
CASREPGPSYEQYF	TGTGCCAGCAGAGAGCCAGGGCCGTCCTACGAGCAGTACTTC	NA	NA	14	TRBJ2-7	TRBV6-1
CASSPDRTPYNEQFF	TGTGCCAGCTCACCAGACAGGACCCCCTACAATGAGCAGTTCTTC	NA	NA	15	TRBJ2-1	TRBV18
CASSHPSGQPTPNTEAFF	TGCGCCAGCAGCCACCCCTCGGGACAGCCAACCCCAAACACTGAAGCTTTCTTT	once	TRBD1	18	TRBJ1-1	TRBV5-1
CASSARLAGGLITDTQYF	TGTGCCAGCAGCGCCAGACTAGCGGGAGGGCTTATCACAGATACGCAGTATTTT	NA	TRBD2	18	TRBJ2-3	TRBV7-8
CASSAQTGIVTEAFF	TGTGCCAGCAGCGCTCAGACAGGGATTGTTACTGAAGCTTTCTTT	NA	TRBD1	15	TRBJ1-1	TRBV2
CASSSGQGIGRTEAFF	TGTGCCAGCAGCTCTGGACAGGGGATAGGGAGGACTGAAGCTTTCTTT	NA	TRBD1	16	TRBJ1-1	TRBV7-8
CASSLGQGTIDEQFF	TGTGCCAGCAGTTTGGGACAGGGGACTATAGATGAGCAGTTCTTC	NA	TRBD1	15	TRBJ2-1	TRBV27
CAAGGWYQETQYF	TGTGCCGCCGGGGGATGGTACCAAGAGACCCAGTACTTC	NA	NA	13	TRBJ2-5	TRBV27
CASSLVGFGNQPQHF	TGTGCCAGCAGTTTAGTTGGGTTTGGCAATCAGCCCCAGCATTTT	NA	NA	15	TRBJ1-5	TRBV27
CASSYSSGFTGELFF	TGTGCCAGCAGTTACTCGAGTGGGTTTACCGGGGAGCTGTTTTTT	NA	NA	15	TRBJ2-2	TRBV6-6
CASSRHISGLAQGGELFF	TGCGCCAGCAGCCGCCATATTTCGGGACTAGCCCAGGGAGGGGAGCTGTTTTTT	once	TRBD2	18	TRBJ2-2	TRBV4-1
CASSVQGDYGYTF	TGTGCCAGCAGCGTACAGGGAGACTATGGCTACACCTTC	few	NA	13	TRBJ1-2	TRBV9
CASSPGGSSSYEQYF	TGTGCCAGCAGCCCTGGTGGCTCTAGCTCCTACGAGCAGTACTTC	NA	NA	15	TRBJ2-7	TRBV7-6
CASSFLTFYEQYF	TGTGCCAGCAGCTTCCTCACCTTCTACGAGCAGTACTTC	NA	NA	13	TRBJ2-7	TRBV5-8
CASSYLRGTDTQYF	TGTGCCAGCAGTTACCTTAGGGGGACAGATACGCAGTATTTT	NA	NA	14	TRBJ2-3	TRBV27
CASSAMGKTQYF	TGTGCCAGCAGCGCGATGGGAAAGACCCAGTACTTC	NA	NA	12	TRBJ2-5	TRBV6-6
CASSLRGAYGYTF	TGTGCCAGCAGCCTCAGGGGTGCCTATGGCTACACCTTC	few	NA	13	TRBJ1-2	TRBV5-4
CASSDSSLSGRGIILDEQYF	TGTGCCAGCAGTGACTCGAGTCTCAGCGGGAGGGGAATCATTCTAGACGAGCAGTACTTC	NA	TRBD2	20	TRBJ2-7	TRBV6-4
CASSLYRGLRLAGEGDTQYF	TGTGCCAGCAGCTTATACAGGGGGCTACGACTAGCGGGAGAGGGAGATACGCAGTATTTT	NA	TRBD2	20	TRBJ2-3	TRBV13
CASSPDRGHGNTIYF	TGCGCCAGCAGCCCGGACAGGGGGCATGGAAACACCATATATTTT	NA	TRBD1	15	TRBJ1-3	TRBV5-1
CASSKDGLIPGQVGDTQYF	TGTGCCAGCAGCAAAGATGGGTTAATTCCGGGACAGGTGGGAGATACGCAGTATTTT	NA	NA	19	TRBJ2-3	TRBV21-1
CASSPPFDGQGAFNLRTDTQYF	TGTGCCAGCTCACCACCGTTCGACGGACAGGGGGCCTTCAACCTTCGCACAGATACGCAGTATTTT	NA	TRBD1	22	TRBJ2-3	TRBV18
CASWGSSYEQYF	TGTGCCAGCTGGGGTAGCTCCTACGAGCAGTACTTC	NA	NA	12	TRBJ2-7	TRBV27
CASSPRVGTLGLENTEAFF	TGTGCCAGTAGCCCAAGGGTAGGGACCTTAGGGCTGGAGAACACTGAAGCTTTCTTT	few	NA	19	TRBJ1-1	TRBV19
CASSHDLDSGSPDTQYF	TGTGCCAGCAGTCACGACCTTGATAGCGGGAGCCCAGATACGCAGTATTTT	once	TRBD2	17	TRBJ2-3	TRBV7-9
CASSRLAESGELFF	TGTGCCAGTAGTCGATTAGCCGAGTCCGGGGAGCTGTTTTTT	NA	NA	14	TRBJ2-2	TRBV19
CASSLAASSYNEQFF	TGTGCCAGCAGCTTAGCTGCGAGCTCCTACAATGAGCAGTTCTTC	few	NA	15	TRBJ2-1	TRBV11-2
CAWSSPGRAMLGETQYF	TGTGCCTGGAGTTCCCCGGGCAGGGCTATGTTGGGGGAGACCCAGTACTTC	NA	NA	17	TRBJ2-5	TRBV30
CASSPGRQGRSYEQYF	TGTGCCAGCAGTCCGGGGCGCCAGGGCCGTTCCTACGAGCAGTACTTC	NA	NA	16	TRBJ2-7	TRBV28
CASRSWEGTQPQHF	TGTGCCAGCAGGTCGTGGGAGGGTACTCAGCCCCAGCATTTT	once	NA	14	TRBJ1-5	TRBV6-5
CATSTGGEETQYF	TGTGCCACCAGCACCGGAGGGGAAGAGACCCAGTACTTC	NA	NA	13	TRBJ2-5	TRBV15
CASSIVPDYEQYF	TGTGCCAGTAGTATCGTACCCGACTACGAGCAGTACTTC	NA	NA	13	TRBJ2-7	TRBV19
CASSGRTGSYGYTF	TGTGCCAGCAGCGGCCGTACAGGGTCCTATGGCTACACCTTC	NA	NA	14	TRBJ1-2	TRBV5-4
CASSADRDKNTGELFF	TGTGCCAGCAGCGCCGACCGGGACAAGAACACCGGGGAGCTGTTTTTT	NA	NA	16	TRBJ2-2	TRBV9
CAWTETGLAGGEQYF	TGTGCCTGGACTGAAACGGGACTAGCGGGAGGCGAGCAGTACTTC	NA	TRBD2	15	TRBJ2-7	TRBV30